This is a list of T cell receptor beta chains from one sample in a study of CD4 T cell repertoires in COVID-19. The repertoire was sequenced with immunoSEQ multiplex PCR; TCRdb's copy has only in-frame clones and lacks some. The sample carries about 75,000 clones, around 82% recorded once. The sequenced sample was CD4+ T cells from peripheral blood, obtained after recovery from COVID-19. The receptors were sampled from a human donor who had COVID-19. Both conserved end residues are part of each CDR3. The D gene is left open where the match is weak. Some rows have no size entry. The others give once, few or many, or a class for an expanded clone.

size: once
D: -
V: TRBV11-2
J: TRBJ1-6
CDR3: CASSLERDSPLHF
DNA: TGTGCCAGCAGCTTAGAAAGGGATTCACCCCTCCACTTT

size: -
D: -
V: TRBV10-2
J: TRBJ2-7
CDR3: CASRDLTEQYF
DNA: TGCGCCAGCAGGGACCTAACCGAGCAGTACTTC

size: -
D: TRBD2
V: TRBV30
J: TRBJ2-3
CDR3: CAWDGRAGNTQYF
DNA: TGTGCCTGGGACGGGAGGGCTGGGAATACGCAGTATTTT

size: -
D: -
V: TRBV3-1/TRBV3-2
J: TRBJ2-7
CDR3: CASSHPASYEQYF
DNA: TGTGCCAGCAGCCACCCAGCTTCCTACGAGCAGTACTTC

size: -
D: -
V: TRBV5-1
J: TRBJ1-5
CDR3: CASSLRPEGRWHF
DNA: TGCGCCAGCAGCTTGCGTCCCGAGGGCAGATGGCATTTT

size: once
D: TRBD1
V: TRBV19
J: TRBJ2-7
CDR3: CASGDGTGGLGQYF
DNA: TGTGCCAGTGGGGATGGGACAGGGGGTCTGGGGCAGTACTTC

size: -
D: -
V: TRBV5-1
J: TRBJ2-7
CDR3: CASSPRGGATYEQYF
DNA: TGCGCCAGCAGCCCACGAGGGGGGGCCACCTACGAGCAGTACTTC

size: once
D: -
V: TRBV19
J: TRBJ1-3
CDR3: CASRDRSSGNTIYF
DNA: TGTGCCAGTAGGGACAGAAGCTCTGGAAACACCATATATTTT

size: -
D: -
V: TRBV5-4
J: TRBJ2-5
CDR3: CASSLGLSQETQYF
DNA: TGTGCCAGCAGCTTGGGGTTGAGCCAAGAGACCCAGTACTTC

size: -
D: TRBD1
V: TRBV19
J: TRBJ1-1
CDR3: CASRGTGGSNTEAFF
DNA: TGTGCCAGTCGCGGGACAGGGGGTAGTAACACTGAAGCTTTCTTT